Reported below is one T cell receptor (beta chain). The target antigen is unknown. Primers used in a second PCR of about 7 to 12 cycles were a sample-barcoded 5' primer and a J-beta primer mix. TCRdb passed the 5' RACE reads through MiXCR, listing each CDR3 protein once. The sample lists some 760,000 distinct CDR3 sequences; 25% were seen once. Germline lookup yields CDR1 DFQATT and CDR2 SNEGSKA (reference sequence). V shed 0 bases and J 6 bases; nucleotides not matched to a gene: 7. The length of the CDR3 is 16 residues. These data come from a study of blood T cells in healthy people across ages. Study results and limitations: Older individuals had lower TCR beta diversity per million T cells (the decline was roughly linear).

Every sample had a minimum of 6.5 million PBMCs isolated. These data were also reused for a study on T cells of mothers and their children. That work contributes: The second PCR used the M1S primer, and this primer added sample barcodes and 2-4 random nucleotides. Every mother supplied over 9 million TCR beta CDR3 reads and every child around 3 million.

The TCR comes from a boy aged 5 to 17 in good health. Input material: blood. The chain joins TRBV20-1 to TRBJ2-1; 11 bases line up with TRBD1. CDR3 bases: TGCAGTGCTAGAGATCTCTGGGACAGGGGGGGCAATGAGCAGTTCTTC. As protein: CSARDLWDRGGNEQFF.